The T cell receptor beta chain described here comes from a study of cytomegalovirus exposure and HLA in healthy donors. The CDR3 extends over 13 amino acids. V shed 3 bases and J shed 3 bases, with 12 bases lying between them. CDR1 and CDR2 (germline): GTSNPN, SVGIG (reference sequence). 13 Jbeta primers and 60 Vbeta primers were used for the PCR. Sequencing used immunoSEQ multiplex PCR; TCRdb keeps in-frame clones, though not all of them. Found here are some 150,000 clones, 82% of them singletons; the top ten hold roughly a tenth. This chain uses TRBV30 with TRBJ2-7; weak D call: TRBD2 (7 bases). Sequenced input: PBMCs. This sequence was found in a man aged 50 to 59 in good health and CMV-seropositive. CDR3: CAWRGGANYEQYF. Here the CDR3 DNA reads TGTGCCTGGAGAGGGGGGGCGAACTACGAGCAGTACTTC. Using reference TRBV30 and TRBJ2-7 for the parts outside the CDR3, the full variable domain is SQTIHQWPATLVQPVGSPLSLECTVEGTSNPNLYWYRQAAGRGLQLLFYSVGIGQISSEVPQNLSASRPQDRQFILSSKKLLLSDSGFYLCAWRGGANYEQYFGPGTRLTVT.